This record concerns one T cell receptor beta chain sequence. Antigen unknown. The data were taken from a study of cytomegalovirus exposure and HLA in healthy donors. Whole-study context: There were some 400 genotyped donors. Of these, roughly 80% fell in the genetic ancestry cluster associated with self-reported Caucasian donors.

Study-level findings and limits: Reports credit the classifier with highly specific, highly sensitive diagnosis of cytomegalovirus status. Later analysis identified a missense DCLRE1C variant that was linked to TCR beta V- and J-gene trimming.

Amplification used 60 Vbeta primers and 13 Jbeta primers. The method was immunoSEQ multiplex PCR; TCRdb's version includes in-frame clones alone and lacks a portion of them. This table lists tens of thousands of clones. Germline V gene sequence: CDR1 MNHNY, CDR2 SVGAGI (reference sequence). V lost 8 bases and J lost 6; bases outside the gene matches: 7. The CDR3 contains 13 residues. Healthy people donating bone marrow made up the donors. The TCR sequence derives from a male donor in good health and CMV-seronegative. V gene TRBV6-6 combines with J gene TRBJ2-3, with TRBD2 matching 8 bases. The sample was PBMCs. CDR3 coding DNA: TGTGCCAGCGAGGGTAGCGGGATTGATACGCAGTATTTT. This translates into CASEGSGIDTQYF.